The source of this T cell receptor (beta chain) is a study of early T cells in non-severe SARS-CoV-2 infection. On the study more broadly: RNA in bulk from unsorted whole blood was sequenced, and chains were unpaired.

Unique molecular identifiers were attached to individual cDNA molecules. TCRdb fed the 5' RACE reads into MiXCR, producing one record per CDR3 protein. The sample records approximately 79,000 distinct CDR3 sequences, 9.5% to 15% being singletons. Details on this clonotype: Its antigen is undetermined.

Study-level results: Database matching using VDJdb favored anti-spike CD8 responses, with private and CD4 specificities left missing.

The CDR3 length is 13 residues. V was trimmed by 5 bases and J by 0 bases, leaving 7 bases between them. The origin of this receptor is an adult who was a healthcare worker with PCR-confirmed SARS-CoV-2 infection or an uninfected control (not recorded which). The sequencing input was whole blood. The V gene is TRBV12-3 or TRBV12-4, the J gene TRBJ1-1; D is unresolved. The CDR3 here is CASSKSVNTEAFF. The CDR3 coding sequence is TGTGCCAGCAGTAAGTCGGTGAACACTGAAGCTTTCTTT.